These 10 T cell receptor beta chains originate from one sample sequenced in a study of T cells after yellow fever vaccination. Each CDR3 protein gets one entry after TCRdb re-called the 5' RACE reads with MiXCR. The data show roughly 150,000 distinct CDR3 sequences, 5% to 8% seen once. Sequenced here: CD4+ T cells sorted from PBMCs, sampled 10 days after the yellow fever booster vaccination. The source of these receptors is a man aged 25-45 years who received the YFV17D yellow fever vaccine.

This clonotype appeared many times. J is TRBJ2-7 and V is TRBV5-6, with D perhaps matching TRBD1 (6 bases). Germline V CDR1 and CDR2: SGHDT, YYEEEE. Trimming left V 1 base short and J 2 bases short, with 10 bases between. The CDR3 contains 14 residues. In DNA form, the CDR3 reads TGTGCCAGCAGCTTGTTACAGGGAACCTACGAGCAGTACTTC. Protein: CASSLLQGTYEQYF.

This clonotype was observed a few times. The chain uses TRBV7-8 and TRBJ1-6; no reliable D call. This CDR3 comprises 19 residues. V lost 0 bases, J lost 8 bases, and 23 bases lay in between. Germline V gene data show CDR1 as SGHVS and CDR2 as FQNEAQ. The CDR3 DNA follows: TGTGCCAGCAGCTTAGCGTCTGGTGGACGACGGATTTATGATTCACCCCTCCACTTT. Its protein product is CASSLASGGRRIYDSPLHF.

This clonotype was seen ten or more times. This rearrangement joins TRBV14 to TRBJ2-3, with no clear D. CDR1 and CDR2 from the germline V gene are SGHDN and FVKESK. The CDR3 spans 17 residues. The V end was cut by 4 bases, the J end by 2 bases, with 19 bases between. For the CDR3, the DNA is TGTGCCAGCAGCCCTGAGGTGCGGTCGATCACCACAGATACGCAGTATTTT. It translates to CASSPEVRSITTDTQYF.

This clonotype was counted ten times or more. The chain uses TRBV9 and TRBJ2-3; D unresolved. The germline V gene encodes CDR1 SGDLS and CDR2 YYNGEE. V was pared by 4 bases and J by 5 bases, with 11 bases between. The length of the CDR3 is 13 residues. CDR3 amino acids: CASSSQRLDTQYF. The CDR3 DNA sequence: TGTGCCAGCAGCTCTCAAAGGTTAGATACGCAGTATTTT. The full variable domain, rest sourced from reference TRBV9 and TRBJ2-3, is DSGVTQTPKHLITATGQRVTLRCSPRSGDLSVYWYQQSLDQGLQFLIQYYNGEERAKGNILERFSAQQFPDLHSELNLSSLELGDSALYFCASSSQRLDTQYFGPGTRLTVL.

This clonotype was found many times. This chain uses TRBV12-3 or TRBV12-4 with TRBJ1-4; the D gene is possibly TRBD1 (5 bases). The CDR3 has 14 amino acids. V dropped 3 bases and J dropped 5 bases, with 10 bases sitting between them. DNA of the CDR3: TGTGCCAGCAGTTTCAGGGAGGGAAATGAAAAACTGTTTTTT. Amino acid sequence: CASSFREGNEKLFF.

The table lists this clonotype with many counts. V usage is TRBV9 and J usage is TRBJ2-1; 10 positions agree with TRBD1. The germline V gene has CDR1 SGDLS and CDR2 YYNGEE. Trimming at V came to 5 bases and at J to 4 bases, leaving 6 bases not matched to a gene. This CDR3 is built from 15 residues. CDR3 in amino acids: CASSAGQGDYNEQFF. The CDR3 coding sequence is TGTGCCAGCAGTGCCGGACAGGGGGATTACAATGAGCAGTTCTTC.

This clonotype was recorded many times. The chain combines TRBV5-4 with TRBJ2-7; either TRBD1 or TRBD2 may supply D (5 bases each). CDR3 length equals 12 residues. CDR1 is SGHNT and CDR2 is YYREEE in the germline V gene (reference sequence). The V end lost 4 bases, the J end lost 3 bases, and 8 bases lay between the germline ends. CDR3 region: CASSRDHYEQYF. CDR3 nucleotide sequence: TGTGCCAGCAGCCGGGACCACTACGAGCAGTACTTC.

In this sample, this clonotype turned up many times. The chain joins TRBV12-3 or TRBV12-4 to TRBJ1-4; TRBD1 agrees at 9 bases. The CDR3 runs to 13 residues. V lost 8 bases and J lost 7; bases outside the gene matches: 5. CDR3 DNA: TGTGCCAGCTCTGGGACAGGGAGTGAAAAACTGTTTTTT. Its translation: CASSGTGSEKLFF.

This clonotype was seen a few times. This chain connects TRBV20-1 to TRBJ2-5; perhaps TRBD2 as D (6 bases). V was pared by 3 bases and J by 5 bases, with 19 bases between. The CDR3 runs 15 residues. CDR1 and CDR2 (germline): DFQATT, SNEGSKA (reference sequence). The CDR3 DNA sequence: TGCAGTGCTAGTGGAGGGAATCGGGGTCCGGAGACCCAGTACTTC. Protein product: CSASGGNRGPETQYF.

The chain combines TRBV18 with TRBJ2-7; tentatively, D is TRBD1 (6 bases). The CDR3 is 13 amino acids. Deletions cut 6 bases from V and 5 bases from J, with 14 bases between. Germline loops: CDR1 KGHSH, CDR2 LQKENI. The CDR3 DNA reads as TGTGCCAGCTCCCCCGGGACAAAGAACGAGCAGTACTTC. This translates into CASSPGTKNEQYF.